This T cell receptor (beta chain) is from a study of graft-versus-host responses after intestinal transplantation (dated by TCRdb to the early 2020s). General notes on the study: The transplants that recipients got were multivisceral, liver-intestinal, or isolated intestinal. After intestinal transplantation, graft-versus-host and host-versus-graft alloreactive T cell clones in the graft, circulation and bone marrow were tracked using bulk TCR-beta CDR3 sequencing. Every recipient was given anti-thymocyte globulin induction, then maintenance tacrolimus and steroids for around three years. Donor T cell macrochimerism was defined as a peak of at least 4% donor T cells among recipient peripheral blood mononuclear cells. Alloreactive clones were identified by sequencing pre-transplant mixed lymphocyte reaction products and comparing them with unstimulated pre-transplant donor and recipient T cells. A cohort of 20 to 25 intestinal transplant recipients, including one retransplant, was enrolled, and a few patients lacking pretransplant specimens were excluded. Samples from a few later patients were sequenced in-house on an Illumina MiSeq with MiXCR processing rather than by the commercial service.

Reading the label with the study, this specimen's time point is: cells obtained before transplantation from donor or recipient. CD3+CD4+ and CD3+CD8+ populations were FACS-sorted from unstimulated pre-transplant donor and recipient cells taken from spleen or lymph nodes. Library method: the immunoSEQ multiplex PCR assay. For most patients, genomic DNA was isolated using the Qiagen DNeasy Blood and Tissue Kit and was shipped frozen to Adaptive Biotechnologies for TCR sequencing. For most patients, genomic DNA was subjected to high-throughput TCR-beta CDR3 sequencing by Adaptive Biotechnologies. As for the authors' bioinformatics: Adaptive's ImmunoSEQ software was the source of the TCR sequencing data for about 18 patients, while a few other patients were processed with MiXCR and VDJtools. To correct CD4 versus CD8 sorting errors, sequences present in both subsets at a frequency ratio below 5:1 were removed. Because the origin of CDR3 nucleotide sequences shared between donor and recipient could not be assigned, those sequences were removed. To be classed as alloreactive, a clone needed at least 2-fold expansion over unstimulated cells and a minimum CFSE-low frequency of 0.002% (template counts) or 0.001% (read counts). A clone was considered mappable if detected in the sequenced pre-transplant spleen, lymph node, or MLR CFSE-low populations of the donor or recipient. Cumulative frequency of alloreactive clones was calculated as a percentage of all sequences weighted by copy number. This immuneACCESS table, as held by TCRdb, lists in-frame sequences with V and J called but not all clones. Of the missing ones, under half trace to an unresolved V gene in checked studies; the others have no known cause. V and J calls and clone size are as listed in that table; D and trimming were resolved from the DNA. The sample table contains around 110,000 clones; only one count was recorded for about nine tenths of them. The top ten clones comprise 0.15% to 0.2% of the sample.

V is trimmed back by 4 bases and J by 7 bases, and the junction contains 9 bases that no gene match accounts for. Inclusive of the bounding cysteine and phenylalanine, the CDR3 is 13 residues long. Only the CDR3 region is kept as DNA, spanning 39 bases read in frame from base 1. CDR1 GTSNPN and CDR2 SVGIG are derived from the germline V gene (reference sequence). What the study reported, not specific to this receptor: GvH clones were found in recipient bone marrow, and some of the GvH clones appeared earlier in ileal mucosa or blood, which is consistent with an intestinal mucosal origin. Conclusions were limited by the relatively low number and heterogeneity of intestinal transplant patients. In patients with donor T cell macrochimerism, the allografts had high GvH to HvG T cell clonal ratios. Early after transplant, declines in HvG clones were associated with peak levels of circulating GvH clones.

Concerning this clone itself: Its antigen is unknown. No base quality values were provided; no much bigger clone lies one nucleotide off.

The chain is made from TRBV30 and TRBJ2-7; TRBD2 lines up with 8 middle nucleotides. Sample: unstimulated CD4+ T cells sorted from spleen or lymph node cells, taken before intestinal transplant. The source of this sequence is a human donor who received an intestinal transplant. The nucleotides read TGTGCCTGGAAGGGGACACGGGAGGGGGAGCAGTACTTC. Translation gives CAWKGTREGEQYF.